A single sample gave rise to the 24 T cell receptor beta chains below, sequenced in a study of cytomegalovirus exposure and HLA in healthy donors. PCR amplification relied on 60 Vbeta primers (plus 13 Jbeta primers). Sequencing was performed with immunoSEQ multiplex PCR; in TCRdb, only in-frame clones are kept and a portion is missing. The table records around 140,000 clones, 75% to 85% of them present only once. The sequencing input was PBMCs. Every receptor here comes from a female donor in good health and CMV-seropositive.

The chain couples TRBV30 to TRBJ2-5; TRBD2 agrees at 8 bases. With the DNA end fitting TRBJ2-7 better, the J assignment may be wrong. Germline V lookup: CDR1 GTSNPN, CDR2 SVGIG (reference sequence). There are 14 residues in the CDR3. CDR3 coding DNA: TGTGCCTGGAGTGTAGGGGCGGGAGGATACGAGCAGTACTTC. Amino acid sequence: CAWSVGAGGYEQYF.

The chain has TRBV5-1 and TRBJ2-1; D perhaps matches TRBD2 (5 bases). CDR1 is SGHRS, CDR2 YFSETQ, per germline. Trimming removed 4 bases at V and 6 bases at J, with 23 bases between. This CDR3 contains 17 residues. CDR3 protein: CASSPAPGSSSVNEQFF. In DNA, the CDR3 is TGCGCCAGCAGCCCGGCCCCGGGGTCAAGCTCGGTCAATGAGCAGTTCTTC.

The count of this clone is one. The CDR3 DNA sequence: TGCGCCAGCAGCTCCCGGACAGGGATGAACGAGCAGTACTTC. Residues: CASSSRTGMNEQYF. The J gene is TRBJ2-7, the V gene TRBV4-1, with TRBD1 matching over 8 bases. Germline V gene lookup returns CDR1 MGHRA and CDR2 YSYEKL. The V segment lost 5 bases and the J segment 5 bases; nucleotides outside the gene matches: 8. The CDR3 is 14 amino acids.

This chain links TRBV28 with TRBJ1-2; 9 nucleotides align to TRBD1. V lost 6 bases, J lost 8 bases, and 7 bases stayed unmatched. Germline V lookup: CDR1 MDHEN, CDR2 SYDVKM. This CDR3 is 13 amino acids long. CDR3 sequence (DNA): TGTGCCAGCAGACCCGGACAGGGGCGAGGCTACACCTTC. Translating it yields CASRPGQGRGYTF.

The chain is built from TRBV4-1 and TRBJ2-7, with D maybe TRBD1 (5 bases). The CDR3 contains 13 residues. The germline CDR1 and CDR2 sequences are MGHRA and YSYEKL. Trimming took 5 bases from V and 6 from J, leaving 14 bases between them. The DNA for the CDR3 is TGCGCCAGCAGCACAGTCCCTAGGGGCGAGCAGTACTTC. Protein product: CASSTVPRGEQYF.

The chain couples TRBV9 to TRBJ1-2; D ambiguous. Trimming took 4 bases from V and 5 from J, leaving 9 bases between them. The germline V gene has CDR1 SGDLS and CDR2 YYNGEE. The CDR3 has 12 residues. Here the CDR3 reads CASSPPVYGYTF. CDR3 sequence (DNA): TGTGCCAGCAGCCCTCCGGTATATGGCTACACCTTC.

This clone appeared once. V is TRBV30 and J is TRBJ2-7, with TRBD2 identical over 12 bases. Unmatched junction bases numbered 20, after V lost 4 bases and J lost 7 bases. This CDR3 spans 18 amino acids. The germline gives CDR1 GTSNPN, CDR2 SVGIG (reference sequence). In DNA, the CDR3 is TGTGCCTGGACTCCACTGGGAACCCCGACTAGCGGGAGCGAAGAGCAGTACTTC. Its protein product is CAWTPLGTPTSGSEEQYF. The full variable domain, rest sourced from reference TRBV30 and TRBJ2-7, is SQTIHQWPATLVQPVGSPLSLECTVEGTSNPNLYWYRQAAGRGLQLLFYSVGIGQISSEVPQNLSASRPQDRQFILSSKKLLLSDSGFYLCAWTPLGTPTSGSEEQYFGPGTRLTVT.

The V gene is TRBV7-7, the J gene TRBJ2-7, with D perhaps matching TRBD2 (6 bases). Germline CDR1 is SSHAT and CDR2 is FNYEAQ (reference sequence). The V and J ends lost 5 bases and 0 bases respectively, with 26 bases between them. The CDR3 consists of 19 residues. CDR3 DNA: TGTGCCAGCAGCCCCATGGGACGTCTCGAGCGGGCCATCTCCTACGAGCAGTACTTC. It specifies CASSPMGRLERAISYEQYF.

In its sample, this clone was seen once. The chain is built from TRBV7-8 and TRBJ2-3, with TRBD2 identical over 11 bases. The germline V gene has CDR1 SGHVS and CDR2 FQNEAQ. V shed 5 bases, J shed 3 bases, and the junction held 7 bases outside the gene matches. This CDR3 is built from 16 residues. This CDR3 reads CASSISGGAMTDTQYF. DNA for the CDR3: TGTGCCAGCAGCATTAGCGGGGGGGCCATGACAGATACGCAGTATTTT.

The chain couples TRBV29-1 to TRBJ2-7, with 9 bases that match TRBD1. CDR1 SQVTM and CDR2 ANQGSEA come from the germline V gene. V trimming: 3 bases; J trimming: 1 base; junction bases outside the gene matches: 4. The CDR3 consists of 14 residues. The CDR3 loop is CSVEVQGASYEQYF. CDR3 DNA: TGCAGCGTTGAGGTACAGGGGGCATCCTACGAGCAGTACTTC.

This chain joins TRBV10-3 and TRBJ1-2; 7 nucleotides agree with TRBD1. CDR1 ENHRY and CDR2 SYGVKD come from the germline V gene. The CDR3 extends over 14 amino acids. After removal of 10 bases from V and 4 bases from J, the junction contained 12 bases not matched to a gene. CDR3 coding DNA: TGTGCCACACAGGGGTCTCCTTCTAGCTATGGCTACACCTTC. Translation: CATQGSPSSYGYTF.

This chain joins TRBV5-6 and TRBJ1-2; 8 nucleotides line up with TRBD1. Germline V lookup: CDR1 SGHDT, CDR2 YYEEEE. The J segment lost 5 bases and the V segment lost 2 bases, leaving 8 bases of the junction unmatched. CDR3 size: 15 residues. The CDR3 DNA sequence: TGTGCCAGCAGCTTCGTTGGACAGGGAGTTTATGGCTACACCTTC. Encoded protein: CASSFVGQGVYGYTF.

This clone was counted between two and nine times. This rearrangement joins TRBV4-2 to TRBJ2-7, with 7 nucleotides matching TRBD2. V lost 3 bases to trimming and J lost 6 bases; unmatched junction nucleotides: 11. In germline, CDR1 is LGHNA, CDR2 YNFKEQ. The CDR3 is made up of 15 amino acids. The CDR3 here is CASSHLLATAFEQYF. The CDR3 DNA is TGTGCCAGCAGCCACCTACTAGCGACCGCCTTCGAGCAGTACTTC.

CDR3 coding DNA: TGTGCCAGCAGCCTTCAAGAGACCCAGTACTTC. It translates to CASSLQETQYF. The V call is TRBV11-1, the J call TRBJ2-5, with D hard to call. Germline V gene lookup returns CDR1 SGHAT and CDR2 FQDESV (reference sequence). This CDR3 spans 11 amino acids. Trimming pared 5 bases from V and 2 bases from J, leaving 3 bases between.

The rearrangement joins TRBV5-1 to TRBJ1-4, with a tentative D call TRBD1 (5 bases). Germline CDR1 and CDR2: SGHRS and YFSETQ. The CDR3 runs to 16 residues. V was shortened by 0 bases and J by 2 bases, with 11 bases between the two germline ends. The chain's CDR3 is CASSLDGAGTNEKLFF. In DNA, the CDR3 is TGCGCCAGCAGCTTGGATGGGGCAGGGACTAATGAAAAACTGTTTTTT.

CDR3 loop: CASSQIARLEADIQYF. The CDR3 DNA sequence: TGCGCCAGCAGCCAAATCGCCCGCTTAGAGGCGGACATTCAGTACTTC. The V and J genes are TRBV4-3 and TRBJ2-4; D gene uncertain. Germline V gives CDR1 LGHNA, CDR2 YSLEER. V was clipped by 2 bases and J by 8 bases, with 19 bases between them. The CDR3 has 16 residues.

This clone was seen just once. The chain has TRBV4-1 and TRBJ2-7; 9 bases align to TRBD1. The germline CDR1 and CDR2 sequences are MGHRA and YSYEKL. The CDR3 is 15 amino acids. V was pared by 1 base and J by 7 bases, with 8 bases of the junction left unmatched. Here the CDR3 DNA reads TGCGCCAGCAGCCAAGCGGACAGGGGTGAGGGGGAGCAGTACTTC. Amino acids: CASSQADRGEGEQYF.

The chain couples TRBV27 to TRBJ2-1; D possibly corresponds to TRBD2 (5 bases). Germline-derived CDR1 and CDR2 are MNHEY and SMNVEV (reference sequence). V gave up 2 bases and J gave up 9 bases, with 11 bases separating them. CDR3 length equals 13 residues. The chain's CDR3 is CASSLALEGEQFF. CDR3 nucleotides: TGTGCCAGCAGTTTAGCGCTTGAGGGTGAGCAGTTCTTC.

The chain is built from TRBV9 and TRBJ2-3, with D possibly TRBD2 on 6 matching bases. The CDR3 extends over 15 amino acids. The germline V gene has CDR1 SGDLS and CDR2 YYNGEE. Between the trimmed V and J ends, which lost 0 bases and 2 bases, there was a span of 10 bases. CDR3 residues: CASSVEAGPTDTQYF. In DNA form, the CDR3 reads TGTGCCAGCAGCGTAGAGGCGGGACCCACAGATACGCAGTATTTT. The full variable domain, rest sourced from reference TRBV9 and TRBJ2-3, is DSGVTQTPKHLITATGQRVTLRCSPRSGDLSVYWYQQSLDQGLQFLIQYYNGEERAKGNILERFSAQQFPDLHSELNLSSLELGDSALYFCASSVEAGPTDTQYFGPGTRLTVL.

V is TRBV28 and J is TRBJ1-2, with 8 bases matching TRBD1. Germline CDR1 reads MDHEN; CDR2 reads SYDVKM. The V segment lost 10 bases and the J segment 4 bases; nucleotides outside the gene matches: 8. This CDR3 spans 13 amino acids. CDR3 in amino acids: CATQGTGFYGYTF. CDR3 sequence (DNA): TGTGCCACACAGGGGACAGGTTTCTATGGCTACACCTTC.

The V gene is TRBV5-1, the J gene TRBJ1-2, with 7 bases lining up with TRBD1. Per germline, CDR1 SGHRS and CDR2 YFSETQ. Germline trimming cut 4 bases from V and 8 bases from J; bases unmatched to any gene: 8. The CDR3 consists of 13 residues. Here the CDR3 DNA reads TGCGCCAGCAGCCACGGACAGGCGGGGGGCTACACCTTC. Translation: CASSHGQAGGYTF.

The chain joins TRBV9 to TRBJ2-7; 15 nucleotides align to TRBD2. V gave up 2 bases and J gave up 5 bases; unmatched junction bases: 5. CDR3 length equals 16 residues. Germline CDR1 SGDLS, CDR2 YYNGEE. The CDR3 DNA reads as TGTGCCAGCAGCGTGGGCGGACTAGCGGGAGGGGACGAGCAGTACTTC. Protein sequence: CASSVGGLAGGDEQYF.

The gene calls are TRBV19 and TRBJ1-2; D is unclear. V was pared by 1 base and J by 3 bases, with 12 bases between. Germline V gene lookup returns CDR1 LNHDA and CDR2 SQIVND (reference sequence). The CDR3 is 15 amino acids. CDR3 sequence: CASSIASGIDYGYTF. For the CDR3, the DNA is TGTGCCAGTAGTATAGCATCGGGGATCGACTATGGCTACACCTTC.

The chain couples TRBV29-1 to TRBJ1-3; 7 bases map to TRBD1. The CDR3 has 13 amino acids. J lost 5 bases, V lost 6 bases, and 7 bases had no gene match. CDR1 and CDR2 from the germline V gene are SQVTM and ANQGSEA. In nucleotides, the CDR3 is TGCAGCGTCGTCGGGACAGCTAGAAACACCATATATTTT. It specifies CSVVGTARNTIYF.